This T cell receptor (beta chain) comes out of a study of CD8+CD57+ T cells in acquired aplastic anemia. Ten or more counts support this clonotype. The TCR beta profiling, which covered VDJ combination and CDR3 sequence, was carried out using genomic DNA as the template. Each CDR3 protein gets one entry after TCRdb re-called the reads with MiXCR. The sample has some 190,000 distinct CDR3 sequences, under 55% seen once. Specimen: sorted CD4+, CD8+, or CD8+CD57+ T cells (not recorded which) from PBMCs. This clonotype was sampled from a human donor in good health.

The CDR3 DNA sequence: TGTGCCAGTAGTACGACAGGGTCCTACGAGCAGTACTTC. This sequence encodes CASSTTGSYEQYF. This rearrangement joins TRBV19 to TRBJ2-7, with 7 nucleotides matching TRBD1. This CDR3 is 13 amino acids long. The V and J ends lost 4 bases and 1 base, in that order; junction bases with no gene match: 1. CDR1 and CDR2 (germline): LNHDA, SQIVND (reference sequence). The whole variable domain, filled in from reference TRBV19 and TRBJ2-7, reads DGGITQSPKYLFRKEGQNVTLSCEQNLNHDAMYWYRQDPGQGLRLIYYSQIVNDFQKGDIAEGYSVSREKKESFPLTVTSAQKNPTAFYLCASSTTGSYEQYFGPGTRLTVT.